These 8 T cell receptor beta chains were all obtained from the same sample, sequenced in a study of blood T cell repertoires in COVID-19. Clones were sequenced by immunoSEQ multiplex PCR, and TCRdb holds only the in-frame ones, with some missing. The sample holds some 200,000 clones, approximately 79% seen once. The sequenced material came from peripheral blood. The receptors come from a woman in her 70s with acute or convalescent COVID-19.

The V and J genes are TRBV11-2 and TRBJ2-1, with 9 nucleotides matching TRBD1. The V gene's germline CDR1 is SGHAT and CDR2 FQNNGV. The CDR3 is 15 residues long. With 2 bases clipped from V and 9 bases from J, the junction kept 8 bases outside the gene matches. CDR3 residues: CASSLLQGASLEQFF. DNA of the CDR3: TGTGCCAGCAGCTTATTACAGGGGGCTAGTCTTGAGCAGTTCTTC.

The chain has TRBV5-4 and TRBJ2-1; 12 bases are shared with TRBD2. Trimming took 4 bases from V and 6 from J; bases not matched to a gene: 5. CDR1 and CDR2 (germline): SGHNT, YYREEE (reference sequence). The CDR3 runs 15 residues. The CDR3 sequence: CASSVTSGRTNEQFF. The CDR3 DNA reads TGTGCCAGCAGCGTTACTAGCGGGAGGACCAATGAGCAGTTCTTC.

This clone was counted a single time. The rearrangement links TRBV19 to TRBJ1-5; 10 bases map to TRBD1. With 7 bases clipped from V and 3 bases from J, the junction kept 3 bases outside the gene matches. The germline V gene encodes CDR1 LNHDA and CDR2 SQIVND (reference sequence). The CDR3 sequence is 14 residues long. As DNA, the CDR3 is TGTGCCAGTAAGGGGACAGGGGTCAATCAGCCCCAGCATTTT. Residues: CASKGTGVNQPQHF.

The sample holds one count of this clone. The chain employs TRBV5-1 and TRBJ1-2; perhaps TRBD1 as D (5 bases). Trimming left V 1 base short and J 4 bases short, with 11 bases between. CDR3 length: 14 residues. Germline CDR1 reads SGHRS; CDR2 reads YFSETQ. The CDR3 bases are TGCGCCAGCAGCTTGCAGGGTTTCGGCTATGGCTACACCTTC. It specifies CASSLQGFGYGYTF.

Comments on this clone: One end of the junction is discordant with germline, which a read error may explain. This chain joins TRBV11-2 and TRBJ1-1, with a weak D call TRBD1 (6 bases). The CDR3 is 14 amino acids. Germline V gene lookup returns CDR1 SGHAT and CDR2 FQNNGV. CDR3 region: CASSPLTGNAEAFF. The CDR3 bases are TGTGCCAGCAGCCCTCTTACAGGGAACGCTGAAGCTTTCTTT.

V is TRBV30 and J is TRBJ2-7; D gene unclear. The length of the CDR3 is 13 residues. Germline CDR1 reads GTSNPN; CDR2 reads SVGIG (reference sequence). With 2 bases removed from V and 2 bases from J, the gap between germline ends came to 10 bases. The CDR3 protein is CAWSPRYTYEQYF. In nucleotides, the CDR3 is TGTGCCTGGAGTCCTAGGTATACCTACGAGCAGTACTTC.

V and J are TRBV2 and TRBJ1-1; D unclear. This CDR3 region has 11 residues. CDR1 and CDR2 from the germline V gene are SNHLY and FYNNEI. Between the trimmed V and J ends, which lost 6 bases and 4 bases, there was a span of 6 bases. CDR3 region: CASREATEAFF. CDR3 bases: TGTGCCAGCAGGGAGGCCACTGAAGCTTTCTTT.

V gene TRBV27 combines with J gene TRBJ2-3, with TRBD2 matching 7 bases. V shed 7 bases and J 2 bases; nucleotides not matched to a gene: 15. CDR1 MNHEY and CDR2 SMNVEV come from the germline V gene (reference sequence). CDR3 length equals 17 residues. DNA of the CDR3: TGTGCCAGCAACACCGAACCGCGGGAGTCGAACACAGATACGCAGTATTTT. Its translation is CASNTEPRESNTDTQYF.